These T cell receptor beta chains were read from a single sample in a study of blood T cell repertoires in COVID-19. Some clones are missing from TCRdb's copy, which holds only in-frame ones; the method was immunoSEQ multiplex PCR. The profile covers about 250,000 clones, with about 80% appearing a single time and 15% to 19% taken by the ten largest. The sample comprised peripheral blood. The receptors come from a person aged 70 to 85 with COVID-19, enrolled during active disease. CDR3s include the opening cysteine and the closing phenylalanine or tryptophan. The D gene is left open where the match is weak. Clone size is stated in some rows and not others, as once, few, many or a class when expanded.

>TRBV9|-|-
CASSPRPAPGSPLHF
>TRBV27|TRBD1|-
CASQSRGSSGYTF
>TRBV7-2|-|-
CASSLDGGIPRNEQFF
>TRBV18|TRBD1|-
CASSRDSYSNQPQHF
>TRBV30|-|-
CAWSGPASSYNEQFF
>TRBV5-1|TRBD1|few
CASSSGTGYYEQYF
>TRBV29-1|TRBD1|-
CSVSGTGITEAFF
>TRBV11-3|TRBD2|-
CASSPRLAGVYEQYF
>TRBV12-3/TRBV12-4|TRBD1|-
CASSSTGKTQYF
>TRBV25-1|-|-
CASSEGPQDTQYF
>TRBV6-5|-|once
CASRQGTNYGYTF
>TRBV11-3|TRBD1|few
CASSSSDTGTGPYEQYF
>TRBV5-1|-|few
CASSFGPTYGYTF
>TRBV5-1|-|once
CASSLGSPSTDTQYF
>TRBV4-3|-|-
CASSQERGIYNEQFF
>TRBV5-8|TRBD1|-
CASSLPGQANTEAFF
>TRBV30|TRBD2|-
CAWSVLAGVGTDTQYF
>TRBV19|-|-
CASSITVLRGQETQYF
>TRBV2|-|-
CASIDRNYYEQYF
>TRBV20-1|TRBD1|-
CSVGTGVEQYF
>TRBV6-2/TRBV6-3|-|-
CASSYSGGNSPLHF
>TRBV10-3|TRBD1|-
CAADRGGVAGELFF
>TRBV2|-|many
CATRRRANTEAFF
>TRBV5-4|TRBD1|-
CASSRGKDRGVTEAFF
>TRBV11-3|-|-
CASSPSVNTEAFF
>TRBV5-1|TRBD2|-
CASSRAGGLHEQYF
>TRBV5-1|-|-
CASSLGSQDEQFF
>TRBV25-1|-|-
CASSEFQGPNEKLFF
>TRBV16|TRBD1|once
CASSRYRGTDYGYTF
>TRBV3-1/TRBV3-2|-|many
CASSHLLSETSYEQYF
>TRBV14|-|-
CASSPTRTVNTEAFF
>TRBV2|TRBD1|few
CASRVLGQGPRETQYF